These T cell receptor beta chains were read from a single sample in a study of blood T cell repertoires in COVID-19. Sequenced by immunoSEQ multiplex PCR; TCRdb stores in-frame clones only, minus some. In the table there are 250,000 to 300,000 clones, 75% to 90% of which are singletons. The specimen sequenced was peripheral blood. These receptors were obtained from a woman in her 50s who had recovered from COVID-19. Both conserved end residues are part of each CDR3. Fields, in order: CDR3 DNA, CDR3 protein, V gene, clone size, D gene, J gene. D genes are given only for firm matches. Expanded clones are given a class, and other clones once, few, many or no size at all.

cdr3_nt: TGTGCCAGCAGTATCGGTCGAAACTCTGGAAACACCATATATTTT
cdr3_aa: CASSIGRNSGNTIYF
v_call: TRBV6-2/TRBV6-3
clone_size: -
d_call: -
j_call: TRBJ1-3

cdr3_nt: TGTGCCAGCAGTGCCAGGACAGGGGTCATCAATCAGCCCCAGCATTTT
cdr3_aa: CASSARTGVINQPQHF
v_call: TRBV6-1
clone_size: -
d_call: TRBD1
j_call: TRBJ1-5

cdr3_nt: TGCGCCAGCAGCCAAGATTGGGGGCGCGGGACAGGGGCTTACGAGCAGTACTTC
cdr3_aa: CASSQDWGRGTGAYEQYF
v_call: TRBV4-3
clone_size: -
d_call: TRBD1
j_call: TRBJ2-7

cdr3_nt: TGCGCCAGCAGCTTGGACAGCGGGGGGGGTCGAGAGACCCAGTACTTC
cdr3_aa: CASSLDSGGGRETQYF
v_call: TRBV5-1
clone_size: once
d_call: TRBD2
j_call: TRBJ2-5

cdr3_nt: TGTGCCTGGAGTATAGCAGGGGGCGCGGGCAATCAGCCCCAGCATTTT
cdr3_aa: CAWSIAGGAGNQPQHF
v_call: TRBV30
clone_size: -
d_call: TRBD1
j_call: TRBJ1-5

cdr3_nt: TGTGCCAGCAGCTTGACCGGGAGGTCCTACGAGCAGTACTTC
cdr3_aa: CASSLTGRSYEQYF
v_call: TRBV5-6
clone_size: -
d_call: TRBD2
j_call: TRBJ2-7

cdr3_nt: TGCGCCAGCAGTGAACAGGGGGCGGACTATGGCTACACCTTC
cdr3_aa: CASSEQGADYGYTF
v_call: TRBV5-1
clone_size: -
d_call: TRBD1
j_call: TRBJ1-2

cdr3_nt: TGTGCCAGCAGCGTAGTTGAGGGCACGGGCGAAGAGCAGTACTTC
cdr3_aa: CASSVVEGTGEEQYF
v_call: TRBV9
clone_size: -
d_call: -
j_call: TRBJ2-7

cdr3_nt: TGCGCCAGCAGCCTTTGGAGTTTAGCGGGAGGGTCATACGAGCAGTACTTC
cdr3_aa: CASSLWSLAGGSYEQYF
v_call: TRBV4-1
clone_size: -
d_call: TRBD2
j_call: TRBJ2-7

cdr3_nt: TGTGCCAGCAGTGACGGCAGGGGCAATCAGCCCCAGCATTTT
cdr3_aa: CASSDGRGNQPQHF
v_call: TRBV2
clone_size: -
d_call: -
j_call: TRBJ1-5

cdr3_nt: TGCAGCTTACTGGGGACTAGCGAAGACCAAGAGACCCAGTACTTC
cdr3_aa: CSLLGTSEDQETQYF
v_call: TRBV29-1
clone_size: once
d_call: TRBD2
j_call: TRBJ2-5

cdr3_nt: TGTGCCAGCAGGGTAGCGGGAACCACAGATACGCAGTATTTT
cdr3_aa: CASRVAGTTDTQYF
v_call: TRBV28
clone_size: -
d_call: TRBD2
j_call: TRBJ2-3

cdr3_nt: TGTGCCAGCAGTTTTCTCGCTGAAGCTTTCTTT
cdr3_aa: CASSFLAEAFF
v_call: TRBV25-1
clone_size: -
d_call: -
j_call: TRBJ1-1

cdr3_nt: TGCGCCAGCAGCCAAGCCCTTGGGTCAGGGGCGAGCTCCTACGAGCAGTACTTC
cdr3_aa: CASSQALGSGASSYEQYF
v_call: TRBV4-3
clone_size: -
d_call: -
j_call: TRBJ2-7

cdr3_nt: TGTGCCAGCAGCGTAGGACTAGCTTCTCCGTTCTTC
cdr3_aa: CASSVGLASPFF
v_call: TRBV9
clone_size: -
d_call: TRBD2
j_call: TRBJ2-1

cdr3_nt: TGCGCCAGCAGCCCGGACAGAATGAACACTGAAGCTTTCTTT
cdr3_aa: CASSPDRMNTEAFF
v_call: TRBV5-1
clone_size: -
d_call: -
j_call: TRBJ1-1

cdr3_nt: TGTGCCTGGAGTGGGACTAGCGGGAGCAGGTGGGAGACCCAGTACTTC
cdr3_aa: CAWSGTSGSRWETQYF
v_call: TRBV30
clone_size: -
d_call: TRBD2
j_call: TRBJ2-5

cdr3_nt: TGTGCCACCGATGACAGGGGAGGTTCGGCCCAGCATTTT
cdr3_aa: CATDDRGGSAQHF
v_call: TRBV19
clone_size: -
d_call: TRBD1
j_call: TRBJ1-5

cdr3_nt: TGTGCCAGCAGCCCCGACAGGGTAGTCTACAATGAGCAGTTCTTC
cdr3_aa: CASSPDRVVYNEQFF
v_call: TRBV7-9
clone_size: -
d_call: TRBD1
j_call: TRBJ2-1

cdr3_nt: TGTGCCAGCAGCTTCCTGGCAGGGGGCTGGACAGATACGCAGTATTTT
cdr3_aa: CASSFLAGGWTDTQYF
v_call: TRBV5-5
clone_size: -
d_call: TRBD1
j_call: TRBJ2-3

cdr3_nt: TGCGCCAGCAGCCAAGAAACAGGGTACGAGCAGTACTTC
cdr3_aa: CASSQETGYEQYF
v_call: TRBV4-3
clone_size: -
d_call: -
j_call: TRBJ2-7

cdr3_nt: TGTGCCAGCTCACACAGAGCAGCCGAGCAGTACTTC
cdr3_aa: CASSHRAAEQYF
v_call: TRBV18
clone_size: -
d_call: -
j_call: TRBJ2-7

cdr3_nt: TGTGCCAGTAGTTTGGGACAGTATAATTCACCCCTCCACTTT
cdr3_aa: CASSLGQYNSPLHF
v_call: TRBV19
clone_size: -
d_call: TRBD1
j_call: TRBJ1-6

cdr3_nt: TGTGCCAGCAGCTTAGTTCGACTAGCGGGAGGTGAGCAGTTCTTC
cdr3_aa: CASSLVRLAGGEQFF
v_call: TRBV11-3
clone_size: -
d_call: TRBD2
j_call: TRBJ2-1

cdr3_nt: TGTGCCAGCAGCCTCGGACAGGGGGCGCACAATGAGCAGTTCTTC
cdr3_aa: CASSLGQGAHNEQFF
v_call: TRBV11-2
clone_size: -
d_call: TRBD1
j_call: TRBJ2-1

cdr3_nt: TGTGCCAGCAGCCTGGGACAGCCCGGCCAAGAGACCCAGTACTTC
cdr3_aa: CASSLGQPGQETQYF
v_call: TRBV6-2/TRBV6-3
clone_size: -
d_call: TRBD1
j_call: TRBJ2-5

cdr3_nt: TGTGCCAGCAGCTTAGGGACAGGGGGCGACGAGACCCAGTACTTC
cdr3_aa: CASSLGTGGDETQYF
v_call: TRBV7-6
clone_size: -
d_call: TRBD1
j_call: TRBJ2-5

cdr3_nt: TGTGCCTGGAGTCAAATTCGGCTCAGGGGGCGCGGAAACACCATATATTTT
cdr3_aa: CAWSQIRLRGRGNTIYF
v_call: TRBV30
clone_size: few
d_call: TRBD1
j_call: TRBJ1-3

cdr3_nt: TGTGCCAGCAGCCCACAGGGGACTCACGGCTACACCTTC
cdr3_aa: CASSPQGTHGYTF
v_call: TRBV7-2
clone_size: -
d_call: TRBD1
j_call: TRBJ1-2

cdr3_nt: TGTGCCAGCAGCGAGCGGGACAGGGGCGGCTACACCTTC
cdr3_aa: CASSERDRGGYTF
v_call: TRBV9
clone_size: -
d_call: TRBD1
j_call: TRBJ1-2

cdr3_nt: TGTGCCAGCAGACTGACAGGGAACACTGAAGCTTTCTTT
cdr3_aa: CASRLTGNTEAFF
v_call: TRBV5-6
clone_size: -
d_call: -
j_call: TRBJ1-1

cdr3_nt: TGTGCCAGCAGCTCTCGTTTAGCGGAAAGCACAGATACGCAGTATTTT
cdr3_aa: CASSSRLAESTDTQYF
v_call: TRBV7-9
clone_size: -
d_call: -
j_call: TRBJ2-3

cdr3_nt: TGCGCCAGCAGCCAAGGGGCGGGAGGGGGAGAGACCCAGTACTTC
cdr3_aa: CASSQGAGGGETQYF
v_call: TRBV4-3
clone_size: -
d_call: TRBD2
j_call: TRBJ2-5

cdr3_nt: TGTGCCAGCAGTTACGACAGCTTCTATGGCTACACCTTC
cdr3_aa: CASSYDSFYGYTF
v_call: TRBV6-5
clone_size: -
d_call: -
j_call: TRBJ1-2

cdr3_nt: TGTGCCAGTAGGCGGCAGAGAAATCAGCCCCAGCATTTT
cdr3_aa: CASRRQRNQPQHF
v_call: TRBV19
clone_size: once
d_call: -
j_call: TRBJ1-5

cdr3_nt: TGTGCCAGCTCACCAGATCCAGGGGTTGAAGCTTTCTTT
cdr3_aa: CASSPDPGVEAFF
v_call: TRBV18
clone_size: -
d_call: -
j_call: TRBJ1-1

cdr3_nt: TGTGCCAGCAGCTTAGACCCGACAACCTACGAGCAGTACTTC
cdr3_aa: CASSLDPTTYEQYF
v_call: TRBV7-2
clone_size: -
d_call: -
j_call: TRBJ2-7